Below are 30 T cell receptor beta chains sequenced from a single sample in a study of blood T cell repertoires in COVID-19. The table came from immunoSEQ multiplex PCR; TCRdb's copy has only in-frame clones and leaves some out. This sample carries about 350,000 clones, about 92% of them seen once, and the ten largest clones take 3% to 4.5%. The sequenced material came from peripheral blood. All receptors derive from a woman aged 55-69 years with COVID-19, enrolled during active disease.

The V call is TRBV6-5, the J call TRBJ1-6; possible D gene TRBD1, 5 bases. This CDR3 comprises 14 residues. V lost 5 bases and J 7 bases, leaving 12 bases between the germline ends. Germline assignment: CDR1 MNHEY and CDR2 SVGAGI. CDR3 loop: CASSPRTQNSPLHF. In DNA form, the CDR3 reads TGTGCCAGCAGTCCGAGGACACAAAATTCACCCCTCCACTTT.

V is TRBV6-2 or TRBV6-3 and J is TRBJ1-6; 9 bases are a match to TRBD1. V shed 5 bases, J shed 9 bases, and the junction held 8 bases outside the gene matches. Germline CDR1 MNHEY, CDR2 SVGEGT. The CDR3 loop spans 15 amino acids. This chain's CDR3 is CASSPRDRVASPLHF. For the CDR3, the DNA is TGTGCCAGCAGTCCCCGGGACAGGGTTGCTTCACCCCTCCACTTT.

The gene calls are TRBV28 and TRBJ2-3, with 7 positions matching TRBD1. From germline, CDR1 is MDHEN and CDR2 SYDVKM. The junction had 10 bases not matched to a gene; V was cut back by 8 bases and J by 2 bases. CDR3 size: 15 residues. CDR3 protein: CASPPGKGATDTQYF. The CDR3 DNA is TGTGCCAGCCCCCCAGGGAAGGGGGCCACAGATACGCAGTATTTT. Complete variable domain (other parts from reference TRBV28 and TRBJ2-3): DVKVTQSSRYLVKRTGEKVFLECVQDMDHENMFWYRQDPGLGLRLIYFSYDVKMKEKGDIPEGYSVSREKKERFSLILESASTNQTSMYLCASPPGKGATDTQYFGPGTRLTVL.

This chain uses TRBV11-2 with TRBJ1-5; 8 nucleotides match TRBD1. The germline V gene encodes CDR1 SGHAT and CDR2 FQNNGV. The CDR3 covers 14 residues. Trimming took 5 bases from V and 5 from J; bases not matched to a gene: 5. This CDR3 is CASSLTGGDQPQHF. Here the CDR3 DNA reads TGTGCCAGCAGCCTCACAGGGGGTGATCAGCCCCAGCATTTT.

The V call is TRBV7-3, the J call TRBJ1-2; 8 nucleotides align to TRBD1. The V gene end was trimmed by 4 bases and the J gene end by 3 bases; junction bases not matched to a gene: 13. Germline assignment: CDR1 SGHTA and CDR2 FQGTGA. The CDR3 extends over 17 amino acids. This CDR3 reads CASSSQGQGLGDYGYTF. Written as DNA, the CDR3 is TGTGCCAGCAGCTCCCAAGGACAGGGTCTAGGCGACTATGGCTACACCTTC.

This rearrangement joins TRBV30 to TRBJ1-5, with 11 positions matching TRBD1. The trim removed 0 bases at V and 2 bases at J, leaving 12 bases unmatched. Germline V lookup: CDR1 GTSNPN, CDR2 SVGIG (reference sequence). The CDR3 covers 19 residues. The CDR3 sequence is CAWSVLGQGVIFGNQPQHF. The CDR3 bases are TGTGCCTGGAGTGTACTGGGACAGGGGGTGATTTTCGGCAATCAGCCCCAGCATTTT.

This clone occurred once. The chain joins TRBV4-2 to TRBJ2-7, with TRBD1 as a possible D gene (7 bases). The germline CDR1 and CDR2 sequences are LGHNA and YNFKEQ. The CDR3 contains 15 residues. Between the trimmed V and J ends, which lost 4 bases and 6 bases, there was a span of 19 bases. The CDR3 protein is CASSPGDRDSGEQYF. The CDR3 DNA follows: TGTGCCAGCAGCCCCGGTGACAGGGACTCCGGCGAGCAGTACTTC.

The V call is TRBV12-3 or TRBV12-4, the J call TRBJ1-1; 7 bases line up with TRBD1. This CDR3 spans 13 amino acids. The ends lost 4 bases at V and 5 bases at J; junction bases unmatched: 4. The CDR3 reads CASSSPGGTEAFF. CDR3 sequence (DNA): TGTGCCAGCAGTTCACCAGGGGGGACTGAAGCTTTCTTT.

The chain has TRBV28 and TRBJ1-1, with unresolved D. V lost 5 bases to trimming and J lost 1 base, with 8 bases between them. The CDR3 is made up of 13 amino acids. Germline assignment: CDR1 MDHEN and CDR2 SYDVKM. In DNA form, the CDR3 reads TGTGCCAGCAGTGGAGGAGGGAACACTGAAGCTTTCTTT. This gives the protein CASSGGGNTEAFF. Together with reference TRBV28 and TRBJ1-1, the CDR3 gives the full variable domain: DVKVTQSSRYLVKRTGEKVFLECVQDMDHENMFWYRQDPGLGLRLIYFSYDVKMKEKGDIPEGYSVSREKKERFSLILESASTNQTSMYLCASSGGGNTEAFFGQGTRLTVV.

The rearrangement links TRBV2 to TRBJ2-1; 12 nucleotides line up with TRBD2. The V gene end was trimmed by 7 bases and the J gene end by 5 bases; junction bases not matched to a gene: 9. The CDR3 length is 16 residues. Germline CDR1 and CDR2: SNHLY and FYNNEI. This CDR3 is CASTFGLAGSDNEQFF. CDR3 bases: TGTGCCAGCACTTTCGGACTAGCGGGGTCCGACAATGAGCAGTTCTTC.

V usage is TRBV7-9 and J usage is TRBJ1-6; the D is unclear. V dropped 8 bases and J dropped 0 bases, with 8 bases sitting between them. The germline gives CDR1 SEHNR, CDR2 FQNEAQ (reference sequence). This CDR3 contains 14 residues. The DNA for the CDR3 is TGTGCCAGCTCCTTGAGCTCCTATAATTCACCCCTCCACTTT. It translates to CASSLSSYNSPLHF.

CDR3 sequence: CASSLAAQANYGYTF. In DNA form, the CDR3 reads TGTGCCAGCAGCTTAGCGGCCCAGGCTAACTATGGCTACACCTTC. This chain links TRBV7-8 with TRBJ1-2; D is unresolved. Trimming stripped 0 bases from V and 0 bases from J, with 8 bases between. Germline CDR1 and CDR2: SGHVS and FQNEAQ. The CDR3 is 15 amino acids.

The chain has TRBV21-1 and TRBJ1-3; TRBD1, as called in the table, went unchecked against the DNA. TRBV21-1 is a pseudogene. The length of the CDR3 is 16 residues. CDR3 sequence: CASSTGWTPSGNTIYF. As DNA, the CDR3 is TGTGCCAGCAGCACAGGGTGGACCCCCTCTGGAAACACCATATATTTT.

V usage is TRBV27 and J usage is TRBJ1-6; TRBD1 is a possible D gene (6 bases). The ends were cut back, 5 bases at V and 8 bases at J, with 22 bases in the middle. Germline CDR1 reads MNHEY; CDR2 reads SMNVEV (reference sequence). The CDR3 has 17 residues. In DNA form, the CDR3 reads TGTGCCAGCAGTCATATTCCCAGGGGAATCCCAGATTCACCCCTCCACTTT. Translation: CASSHIPRGIPDSPLHF.

This clone was seen a single time. The V and J genes are TRBV5-8 and TRBJ1-6; D is perhaps TRBD1 (6 bases). The V gene's germline CDR1 is SGHTS and CDR2 YDEGEE. V lost 5 bases and J lost 7, with 13 bases in between. The CDR3 contains 14 residues. CDR3 sequence: CASRLRGANSPLHF. The CDR3 bases are TGTGCCAGCAGGCTTCGGGGGGCCAATTCACCCCTCCACTTT. Looking up the rest from reference TRBV5-8 and TRBJ1-6 gives the full variable domain: EAGVTQSPTHLIKTRGQQATLRCSPISGHTSVYWYQQALGLGLQFLLWYDEGEERNRGNFPPRFSGRQFPNYSSELNVNALELEDSALYLCASRLRGANSPLHFGNGTRLTVT.

This chain joins TRBV19 and TRBJ2-6; TRBD1 agrees at 10 bases. V shed 3 bases, J shed 2 bases, and the junction held 4 bases outside the gene matches. This CDR3 is built from 17 residues. Germline CDR1 reads LNHDA; CDR2 reads SQIVND (reference sequence). The CDR3 region is CASSIGQGEAGANVLTF. For the CDR3, the DNA is TGTGCCAGTAGTATCGGACAGGGGGAGGCTGGGGCCAACGTCCTGACTTTC.

J is TRBJ1-3 and V is TRBV5-1; D is possibly TRBD1 (5 bases). The CDR3 runs to 17 residues. V lost 1 base and J lost 0, with 14 bases in between. Germline V gene data show CDR1 as SGHRS and CDR2 as YFSETQ. The CDR3 here is CASSLYTVGGSGNTIYF. DNA of the CDR3: TGCGCCAGCAGCTTGTACACTGTCGGGGGCTCTGGAAACACCATATATTTT.

The J gene is TRBJ1-4, the V gene TRBV19; no firm D call. Germline V gene lookup returns CDR1 LNHDA and CDR2 SQIVND (reference sequence). The CDR3 loop spans 15 amino acids. The V end lost 1 base, the J end lost 1 base, and 7 bases lay between the germline ends. The CDR3 reads CASSIGLQTNEKLFF. In DNA, the CDR3 is TGTGCCAGTAGTATAGGTTTACAAACTAATGAAAAACTGTTTTTT.

The chain uses TRBV25-1 and TRBJ1-2; 8 bases fit TRBD1. The CDR3 sequence is 15 residues long. Germline assignment: CDR1 MGHDK and CDR2 SYGVNS. Trimming took 8 bases from V and 4 from J; bases not matched to a gene: 12. The CDR3 loop is CASAQGQGRFYGYTF. In nucleotides, the CDR3 is TGTGCCAGCGCGCAAGGACAGGGTCGATTCTATGGCTACACCTTC.

The J gene is TRBJ2-3, the V gene TRBV4-1; D might be TRBD2 (6 bases). The CDR3 has 16 amino acids. The V end lost 1 base, the J end lost 0 bases, and 11 bases lay between the germline ends. Germline loops: CDR1 MGHRA, CDR2 YSYEKL. The CDR3 DNA reads TGCGCCAGCAGCCAAGTTTTACTAGCAAGCACAGATACGCAGTATTTT. The encoded protein is CASSQVLLASTDTQYF.

This sequence joins TRBV20-1 and TRBJ1-4; D ambiguous. This CDR3 is built from 11 residues. Trimming removed 3 bases from V and 14 bases from J, with 13 bases in between. Germline CDR1 DFQATT, CDR2 SNEGSKA (reference sequence). CDR3 DNA sequence: TGCAGTGCTAGCGTTTCGGCGGGGCTGTTTTTT. The encoded protein is CSASVSAGLFF.

The rearrangement uses TRBV5-5 and TRBJ2-3, with 7 bases matching TRBD2. The V gene end was trimmed by 4 bases and the J gene end by 0 bases; junction bases not matched to a gene: 17. Germline assignment: CDR1 SGHKS and CDR2 YYEKEE (reference sequence). The CDR3 contains 19 residues. The CDR3 bases are TGTGCCAGCAGCCCCCAGCGAACTCTAGCGGTGGCTAGCACAGATACGCAGTATTTT. This codes for CASSPQRTLAVASTDTQYF.

V and J are TRBV15 and TRBJ1-2, with D unclear. Looked up from germline, CDR1 is LNHNV and CDR2 is YYDKDF (reference sequence). V was clipped by 2 bases and J by 0 bases, with 13 bases between them. This CDR3 spans 16 amino acids. CDR3 amino acids: CATSRSMSVANYGYTF. The CDR3 nucleotides read TGTGCCACCAGCAGATCTATGTCCGTAGCTAACTATGGCTACACCTTC.

This chain connects TRBV4-1 to TRBJ1-1, with D perhaps TRBD1 (6 bases). The CDR3 has 13 amino acids. Germline-derived CDR1 and CDR2 are MGHRA and YSYEKL. V was shortened by 6 bases and J by 0 bases, with 8 bases between the two germline ends. The CDR3 loop reads CASRRQVNTEAFF. CDR3 nucleotides: TGCGCCAGCAGGCGACAGGTGAACACTGAAGCTTTCTTT.

This chain connects TRBV28 to TRBJ1-5, with TRBD1 as a possible D gene (6 bases). V lost 3 bases to trimming and J lost 3 bases, with 9 bases between them. In germline, CDR1 is MDHEN, CDR2 SYDVKM. The CDR3 runs 14 residues. The CDR3 protein is CASSLNRDNQPQHF. The CDR3 DNA follows: TGTGCCAGCAGTTTGAACAGGGACAATCAGCCCCAGCATTTT.

V gene TRBV29-1 combines with J gene TRBJ2-2; possibly TRBD2 for D (7 bases). Trimming removed 4 bases at V and 0 bases at J, with 12 bases between. The germline V gene has CDR1 SQVTM and CDR2 ANQGSEA. This CDR3 is 15 amino acids long. The CDR3 is CSVGRGASNTGELFF. CDR3 DNA: TGCAGCGTTGGACGGGGGGCTTCGAACACCGGGGAGCTGTTTTTT.

The gene calls are TRBV7-9 and TRBJ1-4; a possible D gene is TRBD1 (6 bases). The CDR3 totals 15 residues. Germline assignment: CDR1 SEHNR and CDR2 FQNEAQ (reference sequence). Deletions cut 1 base from V and 8 bases from J, with 14 bases between. Written as DNA, the CDR3 is TGTGCCAGCAGCTTAGGGGTTCCGGACAGAGAAAAACTGTTTTTT. This gives the protein CASSLGVPDREKLFF.

In regard to this clone: Other DNA sequences in this specimen translate into the identical CDR3. The V gene is TRBV7-3, the J gene TRBJ2-1; 8 nucleotides line up with TRBD2. Per germline, CDR1 SGHTA and CDR2 FQGTGA. J was trimmed by 4 bases and V by 1 base; bases with no gene match: 3. CDR3 length equals 15 residues. CDR3 in amino acids: CASSLSGGRYNEQFF. CDR3 DNA sequence: TGTGCCAGCAGCTTAAGCGGGGGGCGATACAATGAGCAGTTCTTC. Full variable domain (outside the CDR3, taken from reference TRBV7-3 and TRBJ2-1): GAGVSQTPSNKVTEKGKYVELRCDPISGHTALYWYRQSLGQGPEFLIYFQGTGAADDSGLPNDRFFAVRPEGSVSTLKIQRTERGDSAVYLCASSLSGGRYNEQFFGPGTRLTVL.

The chain uses TRBV6-6 and TRBJ2-3; the D gene is possibly TRBD1 (5 bases). CDR1 is MNHNY, CDR2 SVGAGI, per germline (reference sequence). Trimming took 7 bases from V and 2 from J, leaving 13 bases between them. The CDR3 totals 14 residues. CDR3 residues: CASTLQGNTDTQYF. The DNA for the CDR3 is TGTGCCAGCACCCTTCAGGGAAACACAGATACGCAGTATTTT.

The gene calls are TRBV28 and TRBJ1-3, with 8 bases fitting TRBD1. Germline lookup yields CDR1 MDHEN and CDR2 SYDVKM. J was trimmed by 7 bases and V by 3 bases; bases with no gene match: 5. This CDR3 contains 14 residues. The DNA of the CDR3 is TGTGCCAGCAGTTTCCGGACAGGGTTTAACACCATATATTTT. It yields the protein CASSFRTGFNTIYF. Complete variable domain (other parts from reference TRBV28 and TRBJ1-3): DVKVTQSSRYLVKRTGEKVFLECVQDMDHENMFWYRQDPGLGLRLIYFSYDVKMKEKGDIPEGYSVSREKKERFSLILESASTNQTSMYLCASSFRTGFNTIYFGEGSWLTVV.